These 20 T cell receptor beta chains share one sample of origin, sequenced in a study of neurological immune-mediated disorders. TCRdb used MiXCR to reprocess the 5' RACE reads, holding one entry per CDR3 protein. Of about 38,000 distinct CDR3 sequences listed, roughly 10% are singletons. The time point was: technical triplicate 1. Input material: PBMCs. These receptors came from a man aged 55 to 69 with HTLV-1-associated myelopathy (HAM/TSP).

The table lists this clonotype with many counts. The chain carries TRBV3-1 and TRBJ2-7, with TRBD1 matching over 9 bases. The germline V gene encodes CDR1 LGHDT and CDR2 YNNKEL (reference sequence). The CDR3 runs 14 residues. Germline trimming cut 6 bases from V and 4 bases from J; bases unmatched to any gene: 7. The CDR3 sequence: CASRGHGQGYEQYF. The DNA for the CDR3 is TGTGCCAGCAGGGGCCACGGACAGGGGTACGAGCAGTACTTC.

This clonotype has at least ten counts. The chain joins TRBV25-1 to TRBJ1-4, with 11 bases identical to TRBD1. J was trimmed by 3 bases and V by 4 bases; bases with no gene match: 13. Germline values: CDR1 MGHDK, CDR2 SYGVNS. CDR3 length: 19 amino acids. In DNA form, the CDR3 reads TGTGCCAGCAGTGCCGGGGTGGACAGGGGGCCGAGAGCTAATGAAAAACTGTTTTTT. This sequence encodes CASSAGVDRGPRANEKLFF.

This clonotype was seen ten or more times. V usage is TRBV6-5 and J usage is TRBJ2-5; TRBD1 is a possible D gene (7 bases). This CDR3 has 18 amino acids. Germline V gene lookup returns CDR1 MNHEY and CDR2 SVGAGI. Trimming cost V 0 bases and J 5 bases, with 22 bases left between them. The CDR3 reads CASSYSRGRDERRETQYF. The CDR3 nucleotides read TGTGCCAGCAGTTACTCGAGGGGGCGGGACGAACGGAGGGAGACCCAGTACTTC.

There are many counts of this clonotype. V and J are TRBV20-1 and TRBJ2-2; TRBD2 aligns across 10 bases. The V gene end was trimmed by 3 bases and the J gene end by 4 bases; junction bases not matched to a gene: 5. The CDR3 contains 15 residues. Germline V gives CDR1 DFQATT, CDR2 SNEGSKA (reference sequence). CDR3 residues: CSASSSGGGTGELFF. The CDR3 nucleotides read TGCAGTGCTAGTTCCAGCGGGGGGGGCACCGGGGAGCTGTTTTTT.

Many counts were recorded for this clonotype. This chain connects TRBV29-1 to TRBJ1-1, with 7 positions matching TRBD1. The trim removed 6 bases at V and 1 base at J, leaving 8 bases unmatched. The CDR3 is 14 residues long. The germline gives CDR1 SQVTM, CDR2 ANQGSEA. The CDR3 loop is CSVVDREGNTEAFF. In nucleotides, the CDR3 is TGCAGCGTCGTAGACAGGGAAGGGAACACTGAAGCTTTCTTT.

This clonotype was detected many times. The chain recombines TRBV6-5 with TRBJ2-5; D is undetermined. This CDR3 comprises 13 residues. V lost 5 bases to trimming and J lost 5 bases, with 12 bases between them. Germline V gene lookup returns CDR1 MNHEY and CDR2 SVGAGI. CDR3 protein: CASSQYFGETQYF. DNA of the CDR3: TGTGCCAGCAGTCAGTATTTTGGGGAGACCCAGTACTTC.

This clonotype has ten or more counts. This chain joins TRBV12-3 or TRBV12-4 and TRBJ1-2; TRBD1 might be the D (5 bases). The CDR3 sequence is 15 residues long. V gave up 5 bases and J gave up 4 bases, with 17 bases separating them. The CDR3 spells CASSEWGSQSYGYTF. In DNA, the CDR3 is TGTGCCAGCAGTGAGTGGGGGAGCCAGTCCTATGGCTACACCTTC.

This clonotype was detected many times. The chain joins TRBV4-1 to TRBJ2-5, with 7 bases aligning to TRBD1. Trimming took 2 bases from V and 0 from J; bases not matched to a gene: 3. Germline CDR1 MGHRA, CDR2 YSYEKL. CDR3 length equals 15 residues. The CDR3 DNA sequence: TGCGCCAGCAGCCAACAGGGGGTGTACCAAGAGACCCAGTACTTC. Translating it yields CASSQQGVYQETQYF.

This clonotype was counted many times. V is TRBV28 and J is TRBJ1-3; D unclear. CDR1 and CDR2 (germline): MDHEN, SYDVKM. The CDR3 sequence is 14 residues long. Deletions cut 2 bases from V and 1 base from J, with 6 bases between. Written as DNA, the CDR3 is TGTGCCAGCAGTTTAGAGGGATCTGGAAACACCATATATTTT. This translates into CASSLEGSGNTIYF.

This clonotype was observed many times. The V call is TRBV5-1, the J call TRBJ1-1; 10 bases match TRBD1. The germline V gene encodes CDR1 SGHRS and CDR2 YFSETQ. CDR3 size: 16 residues. J gave up 2 bases and V 2 bases, and 6 bases lay outside the gene matches. Here the CDR3 DNA reads TGCGCCAGCAGCTTTCCCGGGACAGGGGCCAACACTGAAGCTTTCTTT. It specifies CASSFPGTGANTEAFF.

This clonotype was detected ten times or more. This chain's CDR3 is CASGQEIYNEQFF. The CDR3 DNA reads TGTGCCAGCGGACAGGAGATTTACAATGAGCAGTTCTTC. V usage is TRBV12-3 or TRBV12-4 and J usage is TRBJ2-1; 7 bases agree with TRBD1. V lost 8 bases and J lost 4; bases outside the gene matches: 5. The CDR3 extends over 13 amino acids.

In its sample, this clonotype was seen many times. This chain connects TRBV20-1 to TRBJ1-5, with D perhaps TRBD1 (5 bases). This CDR3 is built from 14 residues. Germline CDR1 DFQATT, CDR2 SNEGSKA (reference sequence). V lost 3 bases and J 7 bases, leaving 16 bases between the germline ends. CDR3 sequence reads: CSASGGGGGQPQHF. The CDR3 coding sequence is TGCAGTGCTAGCGGTGGCGGGGGAGGGCAGCCCCAGCATTTT.

The chain combines TRBV7-3 with TRBJ1-1; tentatively, D is TRBD1 (6 bases). The CDR3 extends over 13 amino acids. CDR1 and CDR2 (germline): SGHTA, FQGTGA. Trimming left V 2 bases short and J 6 bases short, with 10 bases between. The CDR3, as DNA: TGTGCCAGCAGCTTACAGGGGATCGCTGAAGCTTTCTTT. It encodes CASSLQGIAEAFF.

In this sample, this clonotype turned up many times. J is TRBJ2-7 and V is TRBV20-1, with TRBD2 matching 12 bases. Germline CDR1 DFQATT, CDR2 SNEGSKA (reference sequence). The CDR3 runs 15 residues. V gave up 0 bases and J gave up 6 bases; unmatched junction bases: 6. The CDR3 nucleotides are TGCAGTGCTAGAGATAGCGGACTAGCGGGAAGCGAGCAGTACTTC. This codes for CSARDSGLAGSEQYF.

This clonotype appeared many times. The chain uses TRBV5-6 and TRBJ1-3; no clear D. Germline V gives CDR1 SGHDT, CDR2 YYEEEE. The CDR3 length is 14 residues. The ends were cut back, 2 bases at V and 4 bases at J, with 10 bases in the middle. The CDR3 loop reads CASSFWAAGNTIYF. The CDR3 nucleotides are TGTGCCAGCAGCTTTTGGGCGGCGGGAAACACCATATATTTT.

This clonotype was seen ten or more times. The CDR3 coding sequence is TGTGCCAGCAGCCCAGGAGTATCCTCTGGAAACACCATATATTTT. As protein: CASSPGVSSGNTIYF. The rearrangement joins TRBV9 to TRBJ1-3; the D is unclear. The CDR3 has 15 amino acids. Germline assignment: CDR1 SGDLS and CDR2 YYNGEE. V was shortened by 4 bases and J by 0 bases, with 11 bases between the two germline ends.

This clonotype was picked up many times. One junction end does not reproduce the germline sequence, and a read error may be involved. The V gene is TRBV10-3, the J gene TRBJ2-3; 10 nucleotides line up with TRBD2. The CDR3 covers 16 residues. CDR1 is ENHRY, CDR2 SYGVKD, per germline. As DNA, the CDR3 is TGTGCCATAAGTGAGGAGCTAGCGGGAGTTGTAGATACGCAGTATTTT. It specifies CAISEELAGVVDTQYF.

This clonotype was seen ten or more times. The chain is built from TRBV18 and TRBJ1-5; maybe TRBD1 (6 bases). CDR1 KGHSH and CDR2 LQKENI come from the germline V gene. V lost 4 bases, J lost 7 bases, and 14 bases lay in between. The length of the CDR3 is 14 residues. The CDR3 loop reads CASSRNTGNQPQHF. The CDR3 coding sequence is TGTGCCAGCTCACGTAATACAGGGAACCAGCCCCAGCATTTT.

This clonotype was recorded many times. J is TRBJ2-1 and V is TRBV20-1; D remains ambiguous. CDR1 and CDR2 (germline): DFQATT, SNEGSKA (reference sequence). Trimming stripped 5 bases from V and 4 bases from J, with 15 bases between. The CDR3 runs 14 residues. DNA of the CDR3: TGCAGTGCTTCTTATCTCTACCCATACAATGAGCAGTTCTTC. Its translation is CSASYLYPYNEQFF.

To note about this clonotype: One end of the junction is discordant with germline, which a read error may explain. The chain is built from TRBV6-6 and TRBJ1-5; the match to TRBD1 covers 7 bases. The CDR3 sequence is 19 residues long. In germline, CDR1 is MNHNY, CDR2 SVGAGI (reference sequence). In DNA, the CDR3 is TGTGCTAGCATCCACGGAGGGGGCGTGGGGACTAGTAGCAATCAGCCCCAGCATTTT. The encoded protein is CASIHGGGVGTSSNQPQHF.